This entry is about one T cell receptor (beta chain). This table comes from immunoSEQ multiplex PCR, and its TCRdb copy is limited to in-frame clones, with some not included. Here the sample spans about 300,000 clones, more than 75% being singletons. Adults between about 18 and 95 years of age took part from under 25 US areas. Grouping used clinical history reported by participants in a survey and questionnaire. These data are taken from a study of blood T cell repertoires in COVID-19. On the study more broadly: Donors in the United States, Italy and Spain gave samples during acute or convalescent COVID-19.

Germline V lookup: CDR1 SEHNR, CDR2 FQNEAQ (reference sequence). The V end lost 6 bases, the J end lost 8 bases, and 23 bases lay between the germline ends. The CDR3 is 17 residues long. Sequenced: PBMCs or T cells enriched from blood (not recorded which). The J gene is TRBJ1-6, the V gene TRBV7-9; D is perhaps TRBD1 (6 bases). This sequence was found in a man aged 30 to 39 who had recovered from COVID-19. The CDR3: CASSLSPSTGGYSPLHF. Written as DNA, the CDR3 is TGTGCCAGCAGTTTAAGCCCTTCGACAGGAGGTTATTCACCCCTCCACTTT.